This T cell receptor beta chain emerged from a study of a mutant IDH1 vaccine in newly diagnosed glioma (dated by TCRdb to 2020 to 2023). Turning to the overall study: Eight vaccinations were administered to patients in weeks 1, 3, 5, 7, 11, 15, 19 and 23, corresponding to visits V03 through V10. Vaccination was initiated 4-6 weeks after radiotherapy alone, or concurrently with temozolomide cycles in the chemotherapy-containing groups. The approximately 30 treated patients were 62.5% male and 37.5% female, with a mean age of approximately 40 years. Before enrollment, patients had received standard therapy of radiotherapy alone, temozolomide alone, or radiochemotherapy with temozolomide; most received the combination. Peripheral blood was drawn at six visits: V03 (baseline), V05, V07, V10, V12 and V13. For exploratory analyses, longitudinal TCRB deep sequencing was carried out in approximately 25 treated patients wherever samples were available.

The library relied on the immunoSEQ multiplex PCR assay. Rearranged TCR beta chain sequences were amplified with the hsTCRB Kit following the manufacturer's protocol. An Illumina MiSeq was used to sequence the TCRB libraries. Processing in the source paper ran as follows. The proprietary platform of the kit vendor was used for demultiplexing, trimming and gene mapping. TCRdb carries this immuneACCESS record with in-frame sequences only. Its versions omit some clonotypes, under half of them owing to an unresolved V gene in the studies checked, with the rest unexplained. From that table come the V and J calls and clone size; the DNA was used to work out D and trimming. For this sample the table gives about 26,000 clones, of which roughly 84% were detected only once. In total, the top ten clones hold around 7.2% of the sample. Here is what the overall study found, with its caveats: Pseudoprogression appeared unrelated to alterations in the top peripheral T cell clonotypes detected by TCRB sequencing. PBMC samples for TCRB deep sequencing were selected based on availability. Vaccine-induced immune responses across multiple MHC alleles were detected in approximately 94% of patients. It was noted by the authors that analyses of patient blood samples could not be reproduced owing to sample limitations.

The time point label, as the study defines it: week 5, during vaccination. Every vaccine dose consisted of 300 ug of a 20-mer mutant IDH1 peptide in Montanide, administered subcutaneously together with topical imiquimod. Donors had newly diagnosed WHO grade 3 or 4 IDH1-mutant astrocytomas with loss of nuclear ATRX. The samples were drawn from NOA16, a multicentre, single-arm, open-label phase I trial in Germany that tested a mutant IDH1 peptide vaccine in humans for the first time. Genomic DNA for TCRB sequencing was extracted from EDTA blood using the DNeasy Blood and Tissue Kit. For this clone: The antigen this receptor binds is unknown. The input lacks base qualities; no much larger clone sits a single base away.

Taken from the germline V gene, the CDR1 and CDR2 loops are SGHVS and FNYEAQ. The CDR3 runs 14 residues from the cysteine to the phenylalanine. Here the CDR3 DNA is all that survives: 42 bases in frame from base 1. Trimming costs V 1 base and J 7 bases, and their ends lie 8 bases apart. The sample consisted of PBMCs, taken from a glioma patient whose treatment included an IDH1 peptide vaccine. The sequence was collected from a man in his forties with glioma. Some clones in this sample may be carry-over from other donors' samples. The rearrangement joined TRBV7-6 to TRBJ1-6; confidence is insufficient to name the D gene. The CDR3 protein is CASSLVVENSPLHF. Here is the DNA: TGTGCCAGCAGCTTAGTCGTTGAGAATTCACCCCTCCACTTT.